These 17 T cell receptor beta chains were all obtained from the same sample, sequenced in a study of shared clonotypes between healthy human individuals. The assay was immunoSEQ multiplex PCR, and TCRdb's table has in-frame clones only and misses some. The sample lists about a million clones, less than 85% occurring once. Sample: memory CD4+ T cells sorted from blood. As for subset: CD45RA-negative fraction. The receptors shown here come from a man between 18 and 29 years old in good health.

The V and J genes are TRBV5-1 and TRBJ2-7; TRBD1 matches at 8 bases. Germline V gene lookup returns CDR1 SGHRS and CDR2 YFSETQ. The J segment lost 3 bases and the V segment lost 4 bases, leaving 9 bases of the junction unmatched. The CDR3 extends over 15 amino acids. This CDR3 is CASSTRQGLNYEQYF. As DNA, the CDR3 is TGCGCCAGCAGCACCCGACAGGGGTTAAACTACGAGCAGTACTTC.

This chain connects TRBV29-1 to TRBJ1-2; maybe TRBD1 (6 bases). In germline, CDR1 is SQVTM, CDR2 ANQGSEA. This CDR3 comprises 14 residues. V lost 5 bases, J lost 3 bases, and 16 bases lay in between. The CDR3 region is CSVRSGTPYYGYTF. The DNA for the CDR3 is TGCAGCGTTAGGTCCGGGACACCATACTATGGCTACACCTTC.

V usage is TRBV5-8 and J usage is TRBJ2-2, with D tentatively TRBD1 (5 bases). Per germline, CDR1 SGHTS and CDR2 YDEGEE. V lost 0 bases and J 1 base, leaving 7 bases between the germline ends. The CDR3 consists of 15 residues. For the CDR3, the DNA is TGTGCCAGCAGCTTGGGACAGAAGAACACCGGGGAGCTGTTTTTT. Amino acids: CASSLGQKNTGELFF.

The chain couples TRBV5-6 to TRBJ2-3, with 8 bases lining up with TRBD1. The CDR3 is made up of 18 amino acids. V lost 1 base, J lost 0 bases, and 10 bases stayed unmatched. Germline loops: CDR1 SGHDT, CDR2 YYEEEE. CDR3 sequence reads: CASSLNRGFPNSTDTQYF. The CDR3 nucleotides read TGTGCCAGCAGCTTGAACAGGGGGTTCCCGAATAGCACAGATACGCAGTATTTT. The complete variable domain, with remaining parts taken from reference TRBV5-6 and TRBJ2-3, reads DAGVTQSPTHLIKTRGQQVTLRCSPKSGHDTVSWYQQALGQGPQFIFQYYEEEERQRGNFPDRFSGHQFPNYSSELNVNALLLGDSALYLCASSLNRGFPNSTDTQYFGPGTRLTVL.

This sequence joins TRBV13 and TRBJ2-5; 9 bases align to TRBD2. The CDR3 covers 15 residues. V was pared by 7 bases and J by 4 bases, with 10 bases of the junction left unmatched. Germline-derived CDR1 and CDR2 are PRHDT and FYEKMQ (reference sequence). CDR3: CASTRLTSGSETQYF. The DNA for the CDR3 is TGTGCCAGCACACGATTGACTAGCGGATCAGAGACCCAGTACTTC.

The gene calls are TRBV9 and TRBJ2-2; 8 nucleotides align to TRBD2. Germline CDR1 reads SGDLS; CDR2 reads YYNGEE. V lost 1 base, J lost 4 bases, and 3 bases stayed unmatched. CDR3 length equals 15 residues. The CDR3 region has the DNA TGTGCCAGCAGCGTAACGGGAGGGGGCACCGGGGAGCTGTTTTTT. This translates into CASSVTGGGTGELFF.

V is TRBV5-4 and J is TRBJ1-1, with 7 bases identical to TRBD1. Losses at the gene ends were 3 bases for V and 9 bases for J; bases not matched to a gene: 11. Germline-derived CDR1 and CDR2 are SGHNT and YYREEE (reference sequence). CDR3 size: 14 residues. The CDR3 spells CASSSTRQGDQAFF. DNA of the CDR3: TGTGCCAGCAGCTCAACAAGACAGGGAGACCAAGCTTTCTTT. The full variable domain, with the rest looked up from reference TRBV5-4 and TRBJ1-1, is ETGVTQSPTHLIKTRGQQVTLRCSSQSGHNTVSWYQQALGQGPQFIFQYYREEENGRGNFPPRFSGLQFPNYSSELNVNALELDDSALYLCASSSTRQGDQAFFGQGTRLTVV.

The J gene is TRBJ2-2, the V gene TRBV6-1, with 7 bases matching TRBD2. J was trimmed by 0 bases and V by 8 bases; bases with no gene match: 3. Germline CDR1 and CDR2: MNHNS and SASEGT. The CDR3 sequence is 14 residues long. This CDR3 reads CASRGVSNTGELFF. The DNA for the CDR3 is TGTGCCAGCCGGGGGGTCTCGAACACCGGGGAGCTGTTTTTT.

CDR3 nucleotide sequence: TGTGCCAGTAGTATACGGCAGTCTAATTCACCCCTCCACTTT. It encodes CASSIRQSNSPLHF. The rearrangement links TRBV19 to TRBJ1-6; D gene ambiguous. Trimming stripped 2 bases from V and 6 bases from J, with 8 bases between. Germline loops: CDR1 LNHDA, CDR2 SQIVND (reference sequence). CDR3 length equals 14 residues.

The chain joins TRBV7-9 to TRBJ2-2; the D is unclear. Looked up from germline, CDR1 is SEHNR and CDR2 is FQNEAQ (reference sequence). The V gene lost 4 bases and the J gene lost 5 bases, with 5 bases spanning the gap. This CDR3 is built from 12 residues. CDR3 in DNA: TGTGCCAGCAGCTCGACGACCGGGGAGCTGTTTTTT. Translated, it gives CASSSTTGELFF.

This rearrangement joins TRBV30 to TRBJ2-7; 9 bases align to TRBD2. Trimming took 4 bases from V and 6 from J; bases not matched to a gene: 10. Germline CDR1 GTSNPN, CDR2 SVGIG (reference sequence). The CDR3 extends over 14 amino acids. This CDR3 reads CAWNSASGTLEQYF. The CDR3 coding sequence is TGTGCCTGGAATTCGGCTAGCGGGACCCTCGAGCAGTACTTC.

A note on this clone: The identical CDR3 is also encoded by other nucleotide sequences in the sample. The chain employs TRBV10-2 and TRBJ1-3; TRBD1 matches 8 bases. The CDR3 has 13 amino acids. V gave up 8 bases and J gave up 3 bases; unmatched junction bases: 3. Germline CDR1 and CDR2: WSHSY and SAAADI. Written as DNA, the CDR3 is TGCGCCAGCCGCGGACAGGGTGGAAACACCATATATTTT. Encoded protein: CASRGQGGNTIYF.

The chain carries TRBV28 and TRBJ2-7; TRBD2 matches at 8 bases. Unmatched junction bases numbered 8, after V lost 6 bases and J lost 4 bases. The germline gives CDR1 MDHEN, CDR2 SYDVKM. The CDR3 is 14 amino acids. The CDR3 DNA is TGTGCCAGCAGCGGGGGGGGTTCCCCTTACGAGCAGTACTTC. Its translation: CASSGGGSPYEQYF.

The CDR3: CASSFAGNTEAFF. In DNA, the CDR3 is TGTGCCAGCAGTTTCGCAGGGAACACTGAAGCTTTCTTT. The chain carries TRBV27 and TRBJ1-1; D unclear. V lost 3 bases to trimming and J lost 1 base, with 6 bases between them. The germline V gene has CDR1 MNHEY and CDR2 SMNVEV (reference sequence). The CDR3 loop spans 13 amino acids.

Details on this clone: Sequence at one end of the junction differs from germline and may be a read error. The chain has TRBV5-1 and TRBJ2-7; D may be TRBD1 (6 bases). Looked up from germline, CDR1 is SGHRS and CDR2 is YFSETQ. This CDR3 is 12 amino acids long. The CDR3 region has the DNA TGCGCCAGCAGCTCCCCGGGACACCCTAACACTTTC. Translation: CASSSPGHPNTF.

This clone appeared a few times. The limits of the CDR3 on the DNA are not certain, so only TCRdb's listed CDR3 is given. The chain links TRBV4-1 to TRBJ1-6. The CDR3 adds up to 17 amino acids, both ends counted. Germline V lookup: CDR1 MGHRA, CDR2 YSYEKL. CDR3 region: CASSQFGEGLKDSPLHF.

This clone turned up a few times. The chain employs TRBV5-4 and TRBJ1-1; D remains unclear. V was pared by 0 bases and J by 11 bases, with 17 bases between. The V gene's germline CDR1 is SGHNT and CDR2 YYREEE (reference sequence). There are 14 residues in the CDR3. The CDR3 sequence is CASSLASPGTKAFF. CDR3 DNA: TGTGCCAGCAGCTTGGCCAGTCCGGGTACGAAGGCTTTCTTT.